This entry concerns a single T cell receptor (beta chain). Fresh 10 ml peripheral blood yielded PBMCs. V lost 5 bases to trimming and J lost 7 bases, with 8 bases between them. CDR3 length: 12 amino acids. Per the germline V gene, CDR1 is MNHEY and CDR2 is SMNVEV (reference sequence). The record originates from a study of T cells in Graves' hyperthyroidism and ophthalmopathy. Looking at the study overall: Peripheral blood samples were taken at initial diagnosis, prior to any treatment.

Regions amplified from RNA transcripts were the TCR beta CDR3 regions. During a first-round RT-PCR of the TCR CDR3, the HTBI primer set was used. TCRdb redid the calling of the multiplex PCR reads with MiXCR, one entry per CDR3 protein. The table shows about 510,000 distinct CDR3 sequences, with about 15% occurring only once. The source material was blood. The chain uses TRBV27 and TRBJ2-2; D is unresolved. The source is a woman aged 40 to 50 with Graves' hyperthyroidism. CDR3 loop: CASSRNRGELFF. DNA of the CDR3: TGTGCCAGCAGTCGTAACCGCGGGGAGCTGTTTTTT.